This T cell receptor (beta chain) is drawn from a study of T cell repertoires in cytomegalovirus infection. In this sample, this clonotype turned up a few times. Its cognate antigen is unknown. Points from the study as a whole: CMV-specific HLA-C-restricted TCR beta clonotypes dominated the ex vivo response. Identification of carriers of CMV plus the relevant HLA was performed using cumulative public TCR beta family frequency.

TCRdb fed the reads into MiXCR, producing one record per CDR3 protein. The table shows about 490,000 distinct CDR3 sequences, with about a quarter occurring only once. The receptor comes from a human donor in good health (CMV status not recorded). Some clones in this sample may be carry-over from other donors' samples. Sequenced material: PBMCs.

The CDR3 DNA follows: TGTGCCAGCAGCTACGACAGAGCGTCGTGGGGCTACACCTTC. Residues: CASSYDRASWGYTF. The V and J genes are TRBV6-1 and TRBJ1-2, with D perhaps matching TRBD1 (5 bases). In germline, CDR1 is MNHNS, CDR2 SASEGT. Trimming left V 6 bases short and J 8 bases short, with 19 bases between. This CDR3 region has 14 residues.